This T cell receptor (beta chain) was documented in a study of blood T cell repertoires in COVID-19 (dated by TCRdb to 2018 to 2020). Background for the entire study: Samples from collaborators originated in the United States, Italy and Spain and spanned both the acute and convalescent phases of COVID-19. The material from the prospective study consisted of cDNA or gDNA derived from T cells, B-cell-depleted T cells, or PBMCs. The dataset comprised deeply sampled blood TCRbeta repertoires from subjects exposed to, actively infected with, or recovered from COVID-19. A freely available public database, intended as a resource for researchers studying the immune response to SARS-CoV-2, is where the repertoires were released. Samples came from the ongoing ImmuneRACE study (first 160 participants) plus 1,254 subjects from 6 global collaborators. Nearly every sample came with metadata listing a de-identified subject ID, COVID-19 status, age in years and sex. HLA class I and class II types, where available, came from metadata supplied by the sample provider rather than from assay-based typing.

Paper-wide results and their limitations: The amount of clinical and demographic metadata varied by source and participant and was provided uncurated.

CDR1 is given as SSHAT and CDR2 as FNYEAQ, both from the germline V gene (reference sequence). V trim: 4 bases; J trim: 8 bases; unmatched bases: 11. From its cysteine to its phenylalanine, the CDR3 spans 17 amino acids. Only the CDR3 DNA stays, 51 bases, in frame from base 1. TCRbeta CDR3 regions were amplified from genomic DNA by means of the immunoSEQ Assay, a bias-controlled multiplex PCR. The authors processed their data as follows. The number of nucleated cells in each sample was estimated by amplification of reference gene primers within the assay. To quantify the absolute abundance of each unique TCRbeta CDR3 rearrangement, sequence reads were collapsed and filtered. Productive Simpson clonality was computed per sample as the square root of Simpson's diversity index over productive rearrangements. TCRdb took this table from immuneACCESS and kept in-frame rearrangements with V and J called. Such tables lack part of the clones; where checked against another copy, unresolved V genes explain under half of the gap, and the rest is unexplained. V, J and clone size were drawn from that table, and D and trimming were deduced from the DNA. Counted in this sample were a few hundred thousand clones; roughly 84% of them appeared once. The biggest ten clones account for 6.6% of the sample.

Details on this clone: Which antigen it targets is not known. Base qualities are not at hand, and no much larger clone is one base apart.

Participants in the prospective study were enrolled through a virtual design, were aged about 18 to 90 years, and lived in 24 United States geographic areas. To assign participants to cohorts, the prospective study relied on clinical history that participants themselves reported in a screening survey and a study questionnaire. Exposed participants had been in contact with someone with a PCR-confirmed or clinician-diagnosed COVID-19 case within 2 weeks of study entry. In the prospective study, whole blood, serum and a nasopharyngeal or oropharyngeal swab were collected from each participant by mobile phlebotomists. Additional blood draws and questionnaires over an approximately two-month period could optionally be provided by prospective study participants. Before DNA extraction, prospective study blood samples were shipped either frozen or at room temperature.

Material: PBMCs or T cells enriched from blood (not recorded which). This TCR was sampled from a woman aged 45-65 years who had been exposed to COVID-19. Recombination joined TRBV7-7 with TRBJ2-1; TRBD2 aligns with 13 central bases. The CDR3 reads as follows: CASSSGLAGAKGDEQFF. The nucleotides read TGTGCCAGCAGCTCCGGACTAGCGGGGGCCAAAGGGGATGAGCAGTTCTTC.